This T cell receptor (beta chain) appears in the sequencing data of a study of blood T cell repertoires in COVID-19. Background on the study: Acute-phase and convalescent COVID-19 samples originated in the United States, Italy and Spain. Nucleic acid was either cDNA or gDNA, and it came from T cells, B-cell-depleted T cells, or PBMCs.

Looked up from germline, CDR1 is SGHAT and CDR2 is FQNNGV. Trimming stripped 4 bases from V and 9 bases from J, with 13 bases between. The CDR3 length is 13 residues. Per the authors' pipeline: Nucleated cell counts were estimated from reference gene primer amplification. Only in-frame clones appear in the TCRdb table, and some are missing; sequencing was by immunoSEQ multiplex PCR. That table gives V, J and clone size, and the DNA gave D and trimming. The sample contains roughly 71,000 clones, less than 90% of which appear only once. The sequence was collected from a middle-aged man with active COVID-19. The gene calls are TRBV11-2 and TRBJ2-1; tentative D call: TRBD2 (5 bases). The sequenced sample consisted of peripheral blood. CDR3 residues: CASSSQREGEQFF. The CDR3 bases are TGTGCCAGCAGCTCCCAGCGAGAGGGTGAGCAGTTCTTC. The entire variable domain, with the rest obtained from reference TRBV11-2 and TRBJ2-1, is as follows: EAGVAQSPRYKIIEKRQSVAFWCNPISGHATLYWYQQILGQGPKLLIQFQNNGVVDDSQLPKDRFSAERLKGVDSTLKIQPAKLEDSAVYLCASSSQREGEQFFGPGTRLTVL.